These 18 T cell receptor beta chains came from one sample sequenced in a study of T cells in Graves' hyperthyroidism and ophthalmopathy. There were TCR beta CDR3 regions amplified from RNA transcripts. An initial round of RT-PCR targeting the TCR CDR3 relied on the HTBI primer set. TCRdb re-derived calls from the multiplex PCR reads in MiXCR, one entry per CDR3 protein. Seen here are fewer than 300,000 distinct CDR3 sequences, less than 30% observed once, and the top ten hold roughly 24%. The sequenced material came from blood. These receptors came from a middle-aged man with Graves' hyperthyroidism that later progressed to Graves' ophthalmopathy.

This clonotype occurred many times. The chain has TRBV29-1 and TRBJ1-1; tentatively, D is TRBD1 (5 bases). Looked up from germline, CDR1 is SQVTM and CDR2 is ANQGSEA. Trimming pared 6 bases from V and 6 bases from J, leaving 17 bases between. CDR3 length: 13 residues. The CDR3 loop reads CSVIDSPKSEAFF. In DNA form, the CDR3 reads TGCAGCGTGATCGACAGCCCCAAATCTGAAGCTTTCTTT.

The rearrangement links TRBV24-1 to TRBJ2-2; 10 nucleotides align to TRBD1. CDR1 is KGHDR and CDR2 is SFDVKD in the germline V gene. This CDR3 has 14 residues. With V trimmed by 8 bases and J by 5 bases, 4 bases remained unmatched. The CDR3 spells CATTGQGGTGELFF. CDR3 DNA sequence: TGTGCCACCACTGGACAGGGGGGAACCGGGGAGCTGTTTTTT.

At least ten counts were recorded for this clonotype. The gene calls are TRBV6-1 and TRBJ1-5; D perhaps matches TRBD1 (6 bases). Trimming shortened V by 10 bases and J by 3 bases, and 19 bases separated the two germline ends. Germline CDR1 reads MNHNS; CDR2 reads SASEGT. The CDR3 totals 15 residues. The CDR3 DNA is TGTGCCACGCATCAGGGGCGATTCAACAATCAGCCCCAGCATTTT. It is translated as CATHQGRFNNQPQHF.

The table lists this clonotype with many counts. The chain combines TRBV12-3 or TRBV12-4 with TRBJ1-2, with TRBD1 matching 12 bases. With V trimmed by 6 bases and J by 6 bases, 2 bases remained unmatched. The CDR3 covers 13 residues. The CDR3 is CASRGQGAHGYTF. The CDR3 coding sequence is TGTGCCAGCAGGGGACAGGGGGCGCATGGCTACACCTTC.

This clonotype showed up many times. V gene TRBV28 combines with J gene TRBJ2-7; D is undetermined. CDR3 length: 12 residues. With 3 bases removed from V and 4 bases from J, the gap between germline ends came to 7 bases. Germline assignment: CDR1 MDHEN and CDR2 SYDVKM. CDR3 residues: CASSFFEYEQYF. CDR3 nucleotide sequence: TGTGCCAGCAGTTTTTTCGAATACGAGCAGTACTTC. Looking up the rest from reference TRBV28 and TRBJ2-7 gives the full variable domain: DVKVTQSSRYLVKRTGEKVFLECVQDMDHENMFWYRQDPGLGLRLIYFSYDVKMKEKGDIPEGYSVSREKKERFSLILESASTNQTSMYLCASSFFEYEQYFGPGTRLTVT.

This clonotype has at least ten counts. The chain uses TRBV3-1 and TRBJ2-2, with 7 bases matching TRBD2. The germline V gene encodes CDR1 LGHDT and CDR2 YNNKEL (reference sequence). The ends lost 4 bases at V and 1 base at J; junction bases unmatched: 6. CDR3 length: 16 amino acids. CDR3 in amino acids: CASSPTSGGNTGELFF. CDR3 nucleotides: TGTGCCAGCAGCCCTACCTCGGGAGGGAACACCGGGGAGCTGTTTTTT.

This chain uses TRBV7-3 with TRBJ1-2, with 7 nucleotides matching TRBD1. CDR1 and CDR2 from the germline V gene are SGHTA and FQGTGA. The CDR3 is 15 residues long. The V and J ends lost 5 bases and 6 bases, in that order; junction bases with no gene match: 12. In DNA form, the CDR3 reads TGTGCCAGCAGCCTGCCAGGGGGAGTAGGAGATGGCTACACCTTC. This sequence encodes CASSLPGGVGDGYTF.

This clonotype was seen at least ten times. The chain couples TRBV20-1 to TRBJ2-7; D is ambiguous. The CDR3 runs to 11 residues. V was pared by 6 bases and J by 3 bases, with 9 bases between. CDR1 and CDR2 (germline): DFQATT, SNEGSKA (reference sequence). The CDR3 region has the DNA TGCAGTGCGTATTATAACTACGAGCAGTACTTC. Translating it yields CSAYYNYEQYF.

This clonotype was seen ten or more times. The CDR3 spells CASSTQTGKGAKNIQYF. The CDR3, as DNA: TGTGCCAGCTCTACCCAGACAGGGAAGGGGGCCAAAAACATTCAGTACTTC. The chain joins TRBV12-3 or TRBV12-4 to TRBJ2-4; 7 nucleotides match TRBD1. The CDR3 has 17 residues. Trimming removed 8 bases from V and 1 base from J; junction bases left unmatched: 14.

The chain couples TRBV6-9 to TRBJ2-7; the match to TRBD1 covers 9 bases. CDR1 and CDR2 (germline): MNHGY, SVAAGI. This CDR3 has 16 amino acids. V lost 4 bases, J lost 3 bases, and 10 bases stayed unmatched. CDR3 bases: TGTGCCAGCAGTTTGCACTGGGACAGGGCAAACTACGAGCAGTACTTC. Translated, it gives CASSLHWDRANYEQYF.

In this sample, this clonotype turned up many times. J is TRBJ1-2 and V is TRBV29-1, with D unclear. The germline V and J ends were trimmed by 1 base and 3 bases, with 18 bases remaining between them. The length of the CDR3 is 16 residues. Germline loops: CDR1 SQVTM, CDR2 ANQGSEA. CDR3 bases: TGCAGCGTTGAAGTAAGAAGGGATCGGTTGGACTATGGCTACACCTTC. Encoded protein: CSVEVRRDRLDYGYTF.

The chain has TRBV24-1 and TRBJ2-7; the D is unclear. The germline V and J ends were trimmed by 3 bases and 4 bases, with 6 bases remaining between them. Per the germline V gene, CDR1 is KGHDR and CDR2 is SFDVKD. The CDR3 is 12 residues long. As DNA, the CDR3 is TGTGCCACCAGTGATGCAAAATACGAGCAGTACTTC. This encodes CATSDAKYEQYF.

At least ten counts were recorded for this clonotype. V is TRBV7-2 and J is TRBJ2-7; 7 bases line up with TRBD2. This CDR3 is built from 15 residues. V lost 1 base, J lost 5 bases, and 8 bases stayed unmatched. Germline-derived CDR1 and CDR2 are SGHTA and FQGNSA. Written as DNA, the CDR3 is TGTGCCAGCAGCTTAGAATGGGCGGGAGCGAACGAGCAGTACTTC. It translates to CASSLEWAGANEQYF.

This clonotype was detected many times. The chain recombines TRBV6-5 with TRBJ1-5; a possible D gene is TRBD1 (5 bases). The germline V gene encodes CDR1 MNHEY and CDR2 SVGAGI. CDR3 size: 13 residues. V was trimmed by 6 bases and J by 6 bases, leaving 12 bases between them. This CDR3 reads CASSPGFSQPQHF. The CDR3 bases are TGTGCCAGCAGCCCAGGGTTTTCTCAGCCCCAGCATTTT.

This chain links TRBV12-3 or TRBV12-4 with TRBJ1-1, with 10 bases aligning to TRBD1. The CDR3 is made up of 14 amino acids. Unmatched junction bases numbered 5, after V lost 6 bases and J lost 4 bases. This CDR3 is CASRLDRGGTEAFF. DNA for the CDR3: TGTGCCAGCAGACTGGACAGGGGGGGCACTGAAGCTTTCTTT.

In this sample, this clonotype turned up many times. CDR3 region: CASSVGLSGGTWGGELFF. The CDR3 DNA reads TGTGCCAGCAGTGTCGGTCTTAGCGGGGGGACCTGGGGCGGGGAGCTGTTTTTT. The chain uses TRBV6-1 and TRBJ2-2; TRBD2 matches 10 bases. The length of the CDR3 is 18 residues. CDR1 and CDR2 from the germline V gene are MNHNS and SASEGT. After removal of 4 bases from V and 7 bases from J, the junction contained 15 bases not matched to a gene.

There are many counts of this clonotype. One end of the junction varies from germline; a read error may be responsible. The chain links TRBV11-2 to TRBJ2-3; D is unclear. This CDR3 has 12 amino acids. The germline gives CDR1 SGHAT, CDR2 FQNNGV. The chain's CDR3 is CASSLPADMQYF. The CDR3 DNA reads TGTGCCAGCAGTTTGCCGGCGGATATGCAGTATTTT.

This clonotype appeared many times. This rearrangement joins TRBV2 to TRBJ2-2; TRBD1 agrees at 8 bases. The CDR3 is 15 amino acids. The V and J ends lost 4 bases and 5 bases, in that order; junction bases with no gene match: 6. Germline assignment: CDR1 SNHLY and CDR2 FYNNEI. This chain's CDR3 is CASSVGRGRTGELFF. As DNA, the CDR3 is TGTGCCAGCAGTGTCGGCAGGGGGCGGACCGGGGAGCTGTTTTTT.